Presented here are 22 T cell receptor beta chains from one specimen sequenced in a study of blood T cell repertoires in COVID-19. Data came from immunoSEQ multiplex PCR; TCRdb stores just in-frame clones and leaves some out. This table has roughly 100,000 clones, approximately 89% appearing once. Material: peripheral blood. The origin of the receptors is an elderly woman in a cohort sampled during active COVID-19.

The gene calls are TRBV5-1 and TRBJ2-6; TRBD2 matches at 10 bases. This CDR3 region has 20 residues. Trimming at V came to 4 bases and at J to 1 base, leaving 14 bases not matched to a gene. Germline V lookup: CDR1 SGHRS, CDR2 YFSETQ. The CDR3 is CASSPFSGGTGYSGANVLTF. In DNA, the CDR3 is TGCGCCAGCAGCCCCTTTAGCGGGGGGACGGGTTATTCTGGGGCCAACGTCCTGACTTTC.

CDR3 DNA sequence: TGTGCCAGCAGCCAGGGAACAGGGGGGGAGCAGTTCTTC. Translating it yields CASSQGTGGEQFF. V gene TRBV3-1 (or the pseudogene TRBV3-2) combines with J gene TRBJ2-1; 8 bases match TRBD1. V lost 3 bases to trimming and J lost 10 bases; unmatched junction nucleotides: 5. Germline CDR1 and CDR2: LGHDT and YNNKEL (reference sequence). This CDR3 has 13 amino acids.

This clone turned up a few times. The gene calls are TRBV2 and TRBJ1-4, with 7 nucleotides matching TRBD1. Germline assignment: CDR1 SNHLY and CDR2 FYNNEI. This CDR3 spans 12 amino acids. J gave up 8 bases and V 11 bases, and 8 bases lay outside the gene matches. In nucleotides, the CDR3 is TGTGCCGAAGGAGGGGGCGACGAAAAACTGTTTTTT. The encoded protein is CAEGGGDEKLFF. Supplemented by reference TRBV2 and TRBJ1-4, the full variable domain reads EPEVTQTPSHQVTQMGQEVILRCVPISNHLYFYWYRQILGQKVEFLVSFYNNEISEKSEIFDDQFSVERPDGSNFTLKIRSTKLEDSAMYFCAEGGGDEKLFFGSGTQLSVL.

The chain couples TRBV28 to TRBJ2-1, with a tentative D call TRBD1 (6 bases). This CDR3 has 12 amino acids. The germline CDR1 and CDR2 sequences are MDHEN and SYDVKM. V was clipped by 6 bases and J by 6 bases, with 9 bases between them. CDR3 DNA: TGTGCCAGCAGAGGACAGATCAATGAGCAGTTCTTC. Its protein product is CASRGQINEQFF.

The J gene is TRBJ2-7, the V gene TRBV28; D might be TRBD2 (6 bases). V lost 7 bases, J lost 0 bases, and 16 bases lay in between. The germline CDR1 and CDR2 sequences are MDHEN and SYDVKM. CDR3 length: 15 amino acids. The CDR3 protein is CASTAGPTSSYEQYF. As DNA, the CDR3 is TGTGCCAGCACGGCGGGGCCGACGAGCTCCTACGAGCAGTACTTC.

The chain combines TRBV30 with TRBJ1-5; the D is unclear. Germline V lookup: CDR1 GTSNPN, CDR2 SVGIG (reference sequence). This CDR3 spans 12 amino acids. V lost 2 bases and J lost 6, with 8 bases in between. The DNA for the CDR3 is TGTGCCTGGAGTCTTCCGAGTCAGCCCCAGCATTTT. This encodes CAWSLPSQPQHF.

The chain couples TRBV7-9 to TRBJ1-1, with D unresolved. CDR1 and CDR2 (germline): SEHNR, FQNEAQ (reference sequence). V was clipped by 8 bases and J by 6 bases, with 22 bases between them. CDR3 size: 15 residues. The CDR3, as DNA: TGTGCCAGCGGTCCAGGAACCACGTCGGGAGCTGAAGCTTTCTTT. Amino acids: CASGPGTTSGAEAFF.

The V and J genes are TRBV7-9 and TRBJ2-7, with 8 bases identical to TRBD2. There are 14 residues in the CDR3. The trim removed 5 bases at V and 3 bases at J, leaving 6 bases unmatched. In germline, CDR1 is SEHNR, CDR2 FQNEAQ (reference sequence). Here the CDR3 reads CASSARGVLYEQYF. CDR3 sequence (DNA): TGTGCCAGCAGCGCGCGGGGGGTTCTCTACGAGCAGTACTTC.

This chain links TRBV28 with TRBJ1-2; no reliable D call. Germline V gene sequence: CDR1 MDHEN, CDR2 SYDVKM. Trimming took off 4 bases at V and 5 bases at J, with 8 bases between the two ends. This CDR3 region has 12 residues. CDR3 sequence: CASSSPGYGYTF. The CDR3 DNA reads as TGTGCCAGCAGTTCCCCCGGTTATGGCTACACCTTC.

Regarding this clone: A read error may produce the germline difference seen at one junction end. The genes are TRBV7-7 and TRBJ2-3, with 7 bases lining up with TRBD2. The germline CDR1 and CDR2 sequences are SSHAT and FNYEAQ (reference sequence). The length of the CDR3 is 16 residues. The CDR3 DNA reads TGTGCTAGCAGCCCAATCCCGCTAGCGGCTCCAGATACGCAGTATTTT. It encodes CASSPIPLAAPDTQYF.

This chain uses TRBV7-3 with TRBJ2-1; D might be TRBD2 (7 bases). Germline V CDR1 and CDR2: SGHTA, FQGTGA. The CDR3 length is 20 residues. Between the trimmed V and J ends, which lost 4 bases and 7 bases, there was a span of 32 bases. The chain's CDR3 is CASSSQGGVGRIKIANEQFF. Written as DNA, the CDR3 is TGTGCCAGCAGCTCCCAAGGGGGGGTCGGGAGGATCAAAATTGCAAATGAGCAGTTCTTC.

This clone is labeled as medium-sized. This chain links TRBV10-3 with TRBJ1-6, with 9 positions matching TRBD1. The CDR3 spans 17 residues. The germline CDR1 and CDR2 sequences are ENHRY and SYGVKD. V lost 2 bases and J lost 9; bases outside the gene matches: 11. The CDR3 sequence: CAISEPLIRDRASPLHF. The CDR3 DNA is TGTGCCATCAGTGAGCCGCTCATACGGGACAGGGCTTCACCCCTCCACTTT.

CDR3 loop: CASSISVYGTDTQYF. DNA of the CDR3: TGTGCCAGTAGTATCTCCGTTTATGGCACAGATACGCAGTATTTT. The chain joins TRBV19 to TRBJ2-3; D not resolved. The V end lost 3 bases, the J end lost 1 base, and 11 bases lay between the germline ends. The CDR3 spans 15 residues. The germline CDR1 and CDR2 sequences are LNHDA and SQIVND (reference sequence).

This chain connects TRBV7-2 to TRBJ2-7, with 8 bases lining up with TRBD1. V trimming: 3 bases; J trimming: 9 bases; junction bases outside the gene matches: 7. This CDR3 is built from 13 residues. CDR1 is SGHTA, CDR2 FQGNSA, per germline. The CDR3 region is CASSLRDRPGQYF. DNA of the CDR3: TGTGCCAGCAGCTTGCGGGACAGGCCAGGGCAGTACTTC.

V usage is TRBV9 and J usage is TRBJ1-1; D perhaps matches TRBD1 (6 bases). The germline gives CDR1 SGDLS, CDR2 YYNGEE. V was shortened by 3 bases and J by 3 bases, with 9 bases between the two germline ends. CDR3 length equals 13 residues. Here the CDR3 DNA reads TGTGCCAGCAGCGCGGACAGCTACACTGAAGCTTTCTTT. Translating gives CASSADSYTEAFF.

This sequence joins TRBV27 and TRBJ2-3, with no clear D. The CDR3 extends over 14 amino acids. The germline V and J ends were trimmed by 6 bases and 0 bases, with 10 bases remaining between them. Germline V lookup: CDR1 MNHEY, CDR2 SMNVEV (reference sequence). The CDR3 is CASSLEESTDTQYF. The CDR3 DNA reads TGTGCCAGCAGCCTCGAGGAGAGCACAGATACGCAGTATTTT.

The gene calls are TRBV5-1 and TRBJ1-4; 8 bases are shared with TRBD1. CDR3 size: 15 residues. V gave up 1 base and J gave up 5 bases; unmatched junction bases: 4. Germline V gene data show CDR1 as SGHRS and CDR2 as YFSETQ. CDR3 DNA sequence: TGCGCCAGCAGCTTGAGAGGGACAGGAAATGAAAAACTGTTTTTT. It specifies CASSLRGTGNEKLFF.

V usage is TRBV7-9 and J usage is TRBJ2-4; TRBD1 is a possible D gene (5 bases). Germline V gene data show CDR1 as SEHNR and CDR2 as FQNEAQ (reference sequence). The CDR3 length is 15 residues. Trimming left V 5 bases short and J 3 bases short, with 14 bases between. DNA of the CDR3: TGTGCCAGCAGCCTACTTAGAACAGGCAAAAACATTCAGTACTTC. Its protein product is CASSLLRTGKNIQYF.

This clone was detected once. The chain is built from TRBV5-6 and TRBJ1-2; tentatively, D is TRBD1 (5 bases). The germline CDR1 and CDR2 sequences are SGHDT and YYEEEE. Trimming removed 1 base at V and 1 base at J, with 11 bases between. This CDR3 comprises 15 residues. The CDR3 coding sequence is TGTGCCAGCAGCTTGCCCAGGGTGGATAACTATGGCTACACCTTC. This sequence encodes CASSLPRVDNYGYTF.

The chain joins TRBV12-3 or TRBV12-4 to TRBJ1-1; no clear D gene. Trimming shortened V by 3 bases and J by 3 bases, and 5 bases separated the two germline ends. This CDR3 comprises 12 residues. CDR3 in DNA: TGTGCCAGCAGTTTTACAGACACTGAAGCTTTCTTT. Protein product: CASSFTDTEAFF.

This chain links TRBV3-1 (or the pseudogene TRBV3-2) with TRBJ1-2; no definite D call. V lost 2 bases and J lost 1, with 2 bases in between. Germline CDR1 is LGHDT and CDR2 is YNNKEL (reference sequence). This CDR3 comprises 12 residues. CDR3 residues: CASSQYNYGYTF. The CDR3 DNA is TGTGCCAGCAGCCAATATAACTATGGCTACACCTTC.

This rearrangement joins TRBV12-3 or TRBV12-4 to TRBJ2-7; D remains ambiguous. Deletions cut 1 base from V and 4 bases from J, with 8 bases between. The CDR3 consists of 13 residues. The chain's CDR3 is CASSLVSPYEQYF. The CDR3 coding sequence is TGTGCCAGCAGTTTAGTTTCCCCTTACGAGCAGTACTTC.